This entry lists 8 T cell receptor beta chains sequenced from one sample in a study of blood T cell repertoires in COVID-19. Profiled with immunoSEQ multiplex PCR; TCRdb holds only in-frame clones, not every one. Of some 70,000 clones listed, about 86% are singletons. Material: peripheral blood. The receptors stem from a man in his fifties with active COVID-19.

The chain carries TRBV6-5 and TRBJ1-2; 9 bases match TRBD1. Germline CDR1 MNHEY, CDR2 SVGAGI. The CDR3 runs 15 residues. V lost 8 bases, J lost 6 bases, and 13 bases stayed unmatched. The CDR3 coding sequence is TGTGCCAGCTGGCGGGGGGACAGGGAGAGAGATGGCTACACCTTC. Residues: CASWRGDRERDGYTF.

This clone was found once. The V and J genes are TRBV7-7 and TRBJ2-5; weak D call: TRBD2 (6 bases). Germline V CDR1 and CDR2: SSHAT, FNYEAQ (reference sequence). This CDR3 has 14 amino acids. The ends were cut back, 2 bases at V and 2 bases at J, with 9 bases in the middle. Written as DNA, the CDR3 is TGTGCCAGCAGCTTAAGTGGGGGGCAAGAGACCCAGTACTTC. Translating it yields CASSLSGGQETQYF. The variable domain in full, with the rest retrieved from reference TRBV7-7 and TRBJ2-5, is GAGVSQSPRYKVTKRGQDVTLRCDPISSHATLYWYQQALGQGPEFLTYFNYEAQPDKSGLPSDRFSAERPEGSISTLTIQRTEQRDSAMYRCASSLSGGQETQYFGPGTRLLVL.

Only a few counts were recorded for this clone. The V gene is TRBV4-1, the J gene TRBJ1-1; no reliable D call. This CDR3 has 14 residues. V dropped 0 bases and J dropped 5 bases, with 10 bases sitting between them. Germline CDR1 and CDR2: MGHRA and YSYEKL. The DNA of the CDR3 is TGCGCCAGCAGCCAAGATAATGGCAAGACTGAAGCTTTCTTT. Amino acids: CASSQDNGKTEAFF.

This chain joins TRBV15 and TRBJ2-7, with D tentatively TRBD1 (6 bases). The CDR3 consists of 15 residues. Germline assignment: CDR1 LNHNV and CDR2 YYDKDF (reference sequence). V lost 2 bases, J lost 5 bases, and 16 bases lay in between. The CDR3 nucleotides are TGTGCCACCAGCAGATTTACAGGGCCCGGGAACGAGCAGTACTTC. Its protein product is CATSRFTGPGNEQYF.

This clone has a handful of counts. The V and J genes are TRBV5-4 and TRBJ1-2; D gene ambiguous. The CDR3 runs 13 residues. The germline V gene has CDR1 SGHNT and CDR2 YYREEE (reference sequence). The ends were cut back, 7 bases at V and 8 bases at J, with 18 bases in the middle. As DNA, the CDR3 is TGTGCCAGCGCCAAGGTTGAAGTGGGCGGCTACACCTTC. Encoded protein: CASAKVEVGGYTF. Complete variable domain (other parts from reference TRBV5-4 and TRBJ1-2): ETGVTQSPTHLIKTRGQQVTLRCSSQSGHNTVSWYQQALGQGPQFIFQYYREEENGRGNFPPRFSGLQFPNYSSELNVNALELDDSALYLCASAKVEVGGYTFGSGTRLTVV.

V is TRBV30 and J is TRBJ1-6; 10 bases align to TRBD1. J lost 9 bases, V lost 7 bases, and 6 bases had no gene match. From germline, CDR1 is GTSNPN and CDR2 SVGIG (reference sequence). The CDR3 has 13 residues. The CDR3 reads CASAGQGFSPLHF. CDR3 nucleotide sequence: TGTGCCTCTGCGGGACAGGGGTTTTCACCCCTCCACTTT.

The chain is built from TRBV6-1 and TRBJ1-2; D may be TRBD1 (6 bases). Trimming removed 3 bases from V and 4 bases from J, with 9 bases in between. This CDR3 contains 13 residues. Per the germline V gene, CDR1 is MNHNS and CDR2 is SASEGT. In DNA, the CDR3 is TGTGCCAGCAGTGACGGGGGGCGCTATGGCTACACCTTC. Residues: CASSDGGRYGYTF.

The chain recombines TRBV6-4 with TRBJ2-1, with D unresolved. From germline, CDR1 is MRHNA and CDR2 SNTAGT. The CDR3 sequence is 14 residues long. V lost 2 bases to trimming and J lost 4 bases, with 9 bases between them. The CDR3 reads CASSDGNRYNEQFF. The CDR3 coding sequence is TGTGCCAGCAGTGACGGAAACAGATACAATGAGCAGTTCTTC.